Below, 26 T cell receptor beta chains from the same sample are listed, as sequenced in a study of identical twins. MiXCR, applied by TCRdb to the 5' RACE reads, yields one record per CDR3 protein. The sample yields about 500,000 distinct CDR3 sequences, roughly 13% seen once. The same sample was also studied in work on yellow fever vaccine responses in identical twins.

Material: CD4+ T cells sorted from blood. The receptor source for this set is a young woman in good health.

Many counts were recorded for this clonotype. This chain joins TRBV6-1 and TRBJ2-1; 13 bases agree with TRBD2. The V and J ends lost 5 bases and 1 base, in that order; junction bases with no gene match: 5. CDR1 is MNHNS and CDR2 is SASEGT in the germline V gene. The CDR3 spans 17 residues. The CDR3 here is CASSRGTSGASYNEQFF. In nucleotides, the CDR3 is TGTGCCAGCAGTAGAGGGACTAGCGGGGCATCCTACAATGAGCAGTTCTTC.

This clonotype was observed a handful of times. The chain combines TRBV7-2 with TRBJ2-2; unclear D gene. The germline V and J ends were trimmed by 2 bases and 2 bases, with 15 bases remaining between them. CDR1 is SGHTA, CDR2 FQGNSA, per germline. This CDR3 contains 17 residues. The CDR3 nucleotides are TGTGCCAGCAGCTTAAGAGGCGTCGGATCAAACACCGGGGAGCTGTTTTTT. Translation: CASSLRGVGSNTGELFF.

This clonotype was recorded many times. The chain couples TRBV28 to TRBJ2-4; D gene unclear. V lost 7 bases to trimming and J lost 3 bases, with 10 bases between them. Germline V gives CDR1 MDHEN, CDR2 SYDVKM. The CDR3 totals 13 residues. CDR3 loop: CASNRQGKNIQYF. In DNA, the CDR3 is TGTGCCAGCAATCGACAAGGCAAAAACATTCAGTACTTC.

This clonotype showed up many times. This rearrangement joins TRBV5-1 to TRBJ1-6; D is unclear. V shed 0 bases and J shed 8 bases, with 9 bases lying between them. There are 14 residues in the CDR3. Germline CDR1 is SGHRS and CDR2 is YFSETQ. In DNA, the CDR3 is TGCGCCAGCAGCTTGGGGACCCGGGATTCACCCCTCCACTTT. It yields the protein CASSLGTRDSPLHF.

V usage is TRBV5-1 and J usage is TRBJ2-7; D is possibly TRBD1 or TRBD2 (5 bases each). This CDR3 is built from 16 residues. With 5 bases removed from V and 4 bases from J, the gap between germline ends came to 22 bases. CDR1 is SGHRS, CDR2 YFSETQ, per germline. CDR3 DNA: TGCGCCAGCAGGGCCGGGACCTCCCTCCTACTTTACGAGCAGTACTTC. The encoded protein is CASRAGTSLLLYEQYF.

The V and J genes are TRBV7-2 and TRBJ2-5; either TRBD1 or TRBD2 may fit D (5 bases each). V was cut by 3 bases and J by 3 bases, with 14 bases left in between. Germline values: CDR1 SGHTA, CDR2 FQGNSA. The CDR3 is 15 residues long. CDR3 nucleotides: TGTGCCAGCAGCTTCAGGGTACGGCGGGAAGAGACCCAGTACTTC. Translation gives CASSFRVRREETQYF.

This chain joins TRBV9 and TRBJ2-1, with D possibly called TRBD1 or TRBD2 (5 bases each). Germline V CDR1 and CDR2: SGDLS, YYNGEE. The germline V and J ends were trimmed by 4 bases and 7 bases, with 18 bases remaining between them. The CDR3 has 15 residues. In DNA form, the CDR3 reads TGTGCCAGCAGCAGCCGGGACGCCGTTCTTAATGAGCAGTTCTTC. This translates into CASSSRDAVLNEQFF.

This clonotype was seen repeatedly, ten times or more. The gene calls are TRBV20-1 and TRBJ2-1, with D uncertain. The CDR3 loop spans 15 amino acids. The germline gives CDR1 DFQATT, CDR2 SNEGSKA (reference sequence). Between the trimmed V and J ends, which lost 0 bases and 5 bases, there was a span of 14 bases. CDR3 DNA sequence: TGCAGTGCTAGAGATCTCAGGAACAGCAACAATGAGCAGTTCTTC. Its translation is CSARDLRNSNNEQFF.

The chain links TRBV3-1 to TRBJ2-2; D is unresolved. With 1 base removed from V and 3 bases from J, the gap between germline ends came to 6 bases. Looked up from germline, CDR1 is LGHDT and CDR2 is YNNKEL (reference sequence). The length of the CDR3 is 14 residues. This CDR3 is CASSQGPDTGELFF. Here the CDR3 DNA reads TGTGCCAGCAGCCAAGGGCCGGACACCGGGGAGCTGTTTTTT.

This clonotype was seen only a few times. The genes are TRBV6-5 and TRBJ2-2, with 8 bases lining up with TRBD1. The germline CDR1 and CDR2 sequences are MNHEY and SVGAGI. CDR3 size: 16 residues. J was trimmed by 3 bases and V by 3 bases; bases with no gene match: 6. The CDR3 sequence is CASSYLTGVDTGELFF. The CDR3 bases are TGTGCCAGCAGTTATCTGACAGGGGTAGACACCGGGGAGCTGTTTTTT.

This clonotype was picked up many times. The V gene is TRBV6-2 or TRBV6-3, the J gene TRBJ2-1, with 10 bases that match TRBD2. Germline trimming cut 8 bases from V and 0 bases from J; bases unmatched to any gene: 4. This CDR3 has 15 residues. Germline values: CDR1 MNHEY, CDR2 SVGEGT. The CDR3 spells CASGRLAGSYNEQFF. The CDR3 DNA reads as TGTGCCAGCGGTAGACTAGCGGGCTCCTACAATGAGCAGTTCTTC.

V usage is TRBV6-2 or TRBV6-3 and J usage is TRBJ2-3; 9 positions agree with TRBD2. V was pared by 7 bases and J by 2 bases, with 22 bases of the junction left unmatched. The germline V gene has CDR1 MNHEY and CDR2 SVGEGT. There are 20 residues in the CDR3. The CDR3 reads CASTAGVGGSGSWNTDTQYF. CDR3 sequence (DNA): TGTGCCAGCACGGCCGGCGTAGGTGGTAGCGGGAGCTGGAACACAGATACGCAGTATTTT.

In its sample, this clonotype was seen a few times. This sequence joins TRBV4-1 and TRBJ2-3; D is perhaps TRBD1 (5 bases). V was pared by 1 base and J by 2 bases, with 19 bases between. Germline loops: CDR1 MGHRA, CDR2 YSYEKL. There are 18 residues in the CDR3. In nucleotides, the CDR3 is TGCGCCAGCAGCCAAGCGGACCGGACGACAGCTTACACAGATACGCAGTATTTT. Translated: CASSQADRTTAYTDTQYF.

In its sample, this clonotype was seen a few times. This chain connects TRBV6-1 to TRBJ2-3; TRBD1 matches 7 bases. Germline lookup yields CDR1 MNHNS and CDR2 SASEGT. The ends lost 6 bases at V and 5 bases at J; junction bases unmatched: 11. CDR3 length: 15 residues. CDR3 coding DNA: TGTGCCAGCAGCGCCTCGACAGGGACAAGAGATACGCAGTATTTT. As protein: CASSASTGTRDTQYF.

This clonotype was picked up a small number of times. The chain couples TRBV21-1 to TRBJ1-4; no DNA check was done on the table's D call, TRBD1. TRBV21-1 is a documented pseudogene. The CDR3 is made up of 16 amino acids. CDR3 amino acids: CASSKAGRGLNEKLFF. Here the CDR3 DNA reads TGTGCCAGCAGCAAAGCCGGCAGGGGGCTTAATGAAAAACTGTTTTTT.

In this sample, this clonotype turned up many times. J is TRBJ2-7 and V is TRBV7-8, with TRBD2 as a possible D gene (7 bases). Germline lookup yields CDR1 SGHVS and CDR2 FQNEAQ. This CDR3 has 14 amino acids. Trimming shortened V by 1 base and J by 4 bases, and 11 bases separated the two germline ends. Here the CDR3 reads CASSLVAGAYEQYF. In DNA form, the CDR3 reads TGTGCCAGCAGCTTAGTGGCGGGGGCTTACGAGCAGTACTTC. Supplemented by reference TRBV7-8 and TRBJ2-7, the full variable domain reads GAGVSQSPRYKVAKRGQDVALRCDPISGHVSLFWYQQALGQGPEFLTYFQNEAQLDKSGLPSDRFFAERPEGSVSTLKIQRTQQEDSAVYLCASSLVAGAYEQYFGPGTRLTVT.

The chain uses TRBV6-5 and TRBJ2-1, with 8 bases fitting TRBD1. CDR3 length equals 14 residues. Germline loops: CDR1 MNHEY, CDR2 SVGAGI. The V gene end was trimmed by 2 bases and the J gene end by 15 bases; junction bases not matched to a gene: 12. CDR3 protein: CASSYTHGQGALFF. CDR3 nucleotides: TGTGCCAGCAGTTACACACACGGACAGGGCGCCTTGTTCTTC.

This clonotype was counted a few times. The chain carries TRBV11-1 and TRBJ2-1, with D possibly being TRBD1 or TRBD2 (5 bases each). There are 14 residues in the CDR3. The germline gives CDR1 SGHAT, CDR2 FQDESV (reference sequence). V was cut by 6 bases and J by 10 bases, with 19 bases left in between. The CDR3 spells CASSYRPGQDEQFF. CDR3 bases: TGTGCCAGCAGTTACCGACCGGGGCAGGACGAGCAGTTCTTC.

This clonotype has more than one count but fewer than ten. V usage is TRBV7-2 and J usage is TRBJ2-5; perhaps TRBD1 as D (6 bases). The CDR3 spans 14 residues. V was cut by 0 bases and J by 5 bases, with 10 bases left in between. CDR1 is SGHTA and CDR2 is FQGNSA in the germline V gene. CDR3 bases: TGTGCCAGCAGCTTAGCGCCTAGGGGGGAGACCCAGTACTTC. This translates into CASSLAPRGETQYF.

This chain uses TRBV3-1 with TRBJ2-5, with TRBD2 identical over 12 bases. CDR1 and CDR2 (germline): LGHDT, YNNKEL (reference sequence). This CDR3 contains 15 residues. After removal of 1 base from V and 7 bases from J, the junction contained 4 bases not matched to a gene. The chain's CDR3 is CASSQGLAGEWTQYF. The CDR3 nucleotides are TGTGCCAGCAGCCAAGGACTAGCGGGAGAATGGACCCAGTACTTC.

A few counts support this clonotype. The chain uses TRBV7-3 and TRBJ2-3, with D tentatively TRBD2 (5 bases). The V end was cut by 1 base, the J end by 5 bases, with 7 bases between. The CDR3 covers 13 residues. CDR1 SGHTA and CDR2 FQGTGA come from the germline V gene. The CDR3 region has the DNA TGTGCCAGCAGCTTAAATGAGGGAGATACGCAGTATTTT. It codes for CASSLNEGDTQYF.

The chain links TRBV6-2 or TRBV6-3 to TRBJ2-6; D is tentatively TRBD1 or TRBD2 (5 bases each). The germline V and J ends were trimmed by 5 bases and 4 bases, with 15 bases remaining between them. Germline V gene lookup returns CDR1 MNHEY and CDR2 SVGEGT. The CDR3 runs to 16 residues. CDR3 residues: CASSDRGAGGANVLTF. CDR3 nucleotides: TGTGCCAGCAGTGACCGGGGCGCGGGCGGGGCCAACGTCCTGACTTTC.

This clonotype has only a few counts. The J gene is TRBJ2-1, the V gene TRBV11-2, with TRBD2 matching 11 bases. The CDR3 contains 16 residues. Germline V gives CDR1 SGHAT, CDR2 FQNNGV. V dropped 5 bases and J dropped 3; count of bases not matched to a gene: 6. The CDR3 sequence: CASSTIAGGVYNEQFF. In DNA form, the CDR3 reads TGTGCCAGCAGCACCATAGCGGGGGGGGTCTACAATGAGCAGTTCTTC.

The rearrangement links TRBV6-1 to TRBJ2-3; 7 positions match TRBD1. The CDR3 spans 19 residues. Germline CDR1 is MNHNS and CDR2 is SASEGT. V lost 3 bases, J lost 0 bases, and 15 bases stayed unmatched. The DNA of the CDR3 is TGTGCCAGCAGTGATGCCCGTCAAGACAGGGTGTCTAGCACAGATACGCAGTATTTT. It yields the protein CASSDARQDRVSSTDTQYF.

V usage is TRBV6-4 and J usage is TRBJ2-2; D might be TRBD2 (6 bases). This CDR3 spans 13 amino acids. V lost 5 bases and J 11 bases, leaving 15 bases between the germline ends. Germline CDR1 is MRHNA and CDR2 is SNTAGT. The CDR3 reads CASSLDWRDELFF. Written as DNA, the CDR3 is TGTGCCAGCAGTCTGGACTGGAGGGACGAGCTGTTTTTT.

The chain employs TRBV5-8 and TRBJ2-4; no clear D gene. V was cut by 6 bases and J by 0 bases, with 16 bases left in between. Germline assignment: CDR1 SGHTS and CDR2 YDEGEE. The CDR3 has 16 residues. CDR3 region: CASNLGSHIAKNIQYF. CDR3 coding DNA: TGTGCCAGCAACCTGGGTTCTCATATAGCCAAAAACATTCAGTACTTC.